This entry features one T cell receptor (beta chain) sequence. The data belong to a study of blood T cell repertoires in COVID-19. The wider study: The cDNA or gDNA used as material had been derived from T cells, B-cell-depleted T cells, or PBMCs.

The ends lost 2 bases at V and 8 bases at J; junction bases unmatched: 10. The CDR3 runs to 16 residues. The germline CDR1 and CDR2 sequences are SGHVS and FQNEAQ. Seattle participants joined during active infection and were tracked over time. Authors' analysis steps: Quantification of nucleated cells was approximated via reference gene primer amplification. The method was immunoSEQ multiplex PCR; TCRdb's version includes in-frame clones alone and lacks a portion of them. That table gives V, J and clone size, and the DNA gave D and trimming. The table has roughly 230,000 clones, 90% seen once. The source of this sequence is a woman aged 60-75 years with COVID-19, enrolled during active disease. The sequencing sample was made of peripheral blood. The rearrangement links TRBV7-8 to TRBJ1-2; 11 nucleotides line up with TRBD1. CDR3 sequence (DNA): TGTGCCAGCAGCTTATCGGACAGGGGGCTTTCGGAGGGCTACACCTTC. This codes for CASSLSDRGLSEGYTF.